This TCR beta chain comes out of a study of blood T cell repertoires in COVID-19. Generated by immunoSEQ multiplex PCR, the TCRdb table keeps only in-frame clones and is missing some. The sample shows 150,000 to 200,000 clones, over 75% of them seen only once. Germline CDR1 reads LNHNV; CDR2 reads YYDKDF (reference sequence). V was shortened by 3 bases and J by 1 base, with 8 bases between the two germline ends. CDR3 length: 14 residues. The sequence was obtained from a human donor with acute COVID-19. The donor label of this sample is uncertain. Sample: PBMCs or T cells enriched from blood (not recorded which). V is TRBV15 and J is TRBJ2-3, with TRBD2 as a possible D gene (6 bases). The CDR3 DNA reads TGTGCCACCAGCAGGACGGGAGGCACAGATACGCAGTATTTT. Its protein product is CATSRTGGTDTQYF.